Listed below are T cell receptor beta chains from one sample, sequenced in a study of T cell responses to AZD1222 COVID-19 vaccine. Produced via immunoSEQ multiplex PCR; TCRdb's table is partial and in-frame only. This table holds more than 100,000 clones, around nine tenths found once. The material sequenced was peripheral blood, taken on day 0 of AZD1222 vaccination. These receptors were collected from an adult in good health. The CDR3 runs from the conserved cysteine through the conserved F or W. The D gene is left open where the match is weak. Expanded clones are given a class, and other clones once, few, many or no size at all.

V gene,D gene,clone size,J gene,CDR3 DNA,CDR3 protein
TRBV11-3,-,once,TRBJ1-6,TGTGCCAGCAGCTTTACGTCTAATTCACCCCTCCACTTT,CASSFTSNSPLHF
TRBV27,-,-,TRBJ1-2,TGTGCCAGCAGTTTATCGAGGGCGAACTATGGCTACACCTTC,CASSLSRANYGYTF
TRBV4-1,-,-,TRBJ2-7,TGCGCCAGCAGCCAGATGACAAGCTCCTACGAGCAGTACTTC,CASSQMTSSYEQYF
TRBV7-9,-,-,TRBJ1-4,TGTGCCAGCAGCGACTGGGAGGGCATGGACTCATTGACGGGTGAAAAACTGTTTTTT,CASSDWEGMDSLTGEKLFF
TRBV7-9,-,-,TRBJ1-1,TGTGCCAGCAGCCTGCAGGGGAGCACTGAAGCTTTCTTT,CASSLQGSTEAFF
TRBV23-1,-,-,TRBJ2-2,TGCGCCAGCAGTCCCCCGAGAGGGTTAACCGGGGAGCTGTTTTTT,CASSPPRGLTGELFF
TRBV5-4,TRBD1,-,TRBJ1-6,TGTGCCAGCAGCTTGGCGGACAGGGGGCCTAAACAGGCACCCCTCCACTTT,CASSLADRGPKQAPLHF
TRBV28,TRBD1,-,TRBJ1-2,TGTGCCAGCAGTACAGGACAGGGGGACTATGGCTACACCTTC,CASSTGQGDYGYTF
TRBV7-7,TRBD1,-,TRBJ2-5,TGTGCCAGCAGCCTTCAGGGGGTAGTGGCGGAGACCCAGTACTTC,CASSLQGVVAETQYF
TRBV5-4,TRBD1,-,TRBJ2-7,TGTGCCAGCAGCCCCGGGACAGCGTCCTACGAGCAGTACTTC,CASSPGTASYEQYF
TRBV7-9,-,-,TRBJ2-3,TGTGCCAGCAGTCGGCTGGAGACGGCGAACACAGATACGCAGTATTTT,CASSRLETANTDTQYF
TRBV6-2/TRBV6-3,-,-,TRBJ2-7,TGTGCCAGCAGTGACCCAGAGAAATCCTACGAGCAGTACTTC,CASSDPEKSYEQYF